This TCR beta chain was sequenced for a study of radiation and T cells in renal cell carcinoma. Measured with immunoSEQ multiplex PCR; TCRdb has only the in-frame clones, and not every one. Of roughly 130,000 clones listed, roughly 84% are singletons. On this clone: Its antigen is unidentified.

CDR1 is MNHNS, CDR2 SASEGT, per germline. The length of the CDR3 is 14 residues. V shed 10 bases and J 5 bases; nucleotides not matched to a gene: 13. The time point was: baseline pretreatment blood. Treatment specified: 15 Gy SBRT to primary tumor, nephrectomy 4 weeks later. Broader study findings: Top tumor clonotypes rose in blood 2 weeks post-radiation, then contracted. Baseline intratumoral clonotype presence is unknown without pretreatment biopsies.

The material was blood, obtained from a patient whose treatment included radiotherapy and nephrectomy. The TCR originated in a woman between 45 and 65 years old with renal cell carcinoma. The J gene is TRBJ1-1, the V gene TRBV6-1, with 7 bases fitting TRBD1. The DNA for the CDR3 is TGTGCCACCGGACCGGACAGGAGATGGACTGAAGCTTTCTTT. The encoded protein is CATGPDRRWTEAFF.